This entry lists 16 T cell receptor beta chains sequenced from one sample in a study of T cells in Graves' hyperthyroidism and ophthalmopathy. Amplification yielded TCR beta CDR3 regions, with RNA transcripts as the source. The study used the HTBI primer set for a first-round RT-PCR of the TCR CDR3. TCRdb reprocessed the multiplex PCR reads via MiXCR and lists one record per CDR3 protein. The sample has about 600,000 distinct CDR3 sequences; approximately 15% are singletons. The sample was blood. The receptor source for this set is a woman aged 18-30 years with Graves' ophthalmopathy.

This clonotype was detected many times. V is TRBV11-2 and J is TRBJ2-2; D is perhaps TRBD2 (7 bases). CDR3 length equals 17 residues. Germline CDR1 reads SGHAT; CDR2 reads FQNNGV. V was clipped by 2 bases and J by 6 bases, with 19 bases between them. The CDR3 bases are TGTGCCAGCAGCTTATGGGGGGGCTCTGGCGACCCCGGGGAGCTGTTTTTT. This encodes CASSLWGGSGDPGELFF.

The CDR3 is CSVEKGGGQGNGYTF. CDR3 nucleotides: TGCAGCGTTGAAAAGGGGGGGGGGCAAGGGAATGGCTACACCTTC. J is TRBJ1-2 and V is TRBV29-1; D possibly corresponds to TRBD1 (6 bases). The germline V gene has CDR1 SQVTM and CDR2 ANQGSEA. This CDR3 is 15 amino acids long. Trimming cost V 2 bases and J 6 bases, with 19 bases left between them.

The chain is built from TRBV7-9 and TRBJ1-2; D might be TRBD1 (5 bases). CDR1 SEHNR and CDR2 FQNEAQ come from the germline V gene (reference sequence). The CDR3 is 13 residues long. Trimming shortened V by 6 bases and J by 8 bases, and 16 bases separated the two germline ends. In nucleotides, the CDR3 is TGTGCCAGCAGTCTCCTTAAGGGGAAAGGCTACACCTTC. This sequence encodes CASSLLKGKGYTF.

In this sample, this clonotype turned up many times. The chain combines TRBV20-1 with TRBJ2-7; D may be TRBD1 (6 bases). V lost 3 bases, J lost 0 bases, and 21 bases lay in between. Germline V lookup: CDR1 DFQATT, CDR2 SNEGSKA (reference sequence). The CDR3 spans 17 residues. The CDR3: CSASSPFSGQSSYEQYF. In nucleotides, the CDR3 is TGCAGTGCTAGCTCCCCGTTCTCGGGACAAAGCTCCTACGAGCAGTACTTC.

The sample holds a few counts of this clonotype. V is TRBV7-3 and J is TRBJ1-3, with no clear D. V gave up 5 bases and J gave up 0 bases, with 8 bases separating them. From germline, CDR1 is SGHTA and CDR2 FQGTGA. The CDR3 contains 14 residues. CDR3: CASSPDHSGNTIYF. DNA for the CDR3: TGTGCCAGCAGCCCGGATCACTCTGGAAACACCATATATTTT.

The chain uses TRBV18 and TRBJ1-6; D perhaps matches TRBD1 (5 bases). Germline CDR1 reads KGHSH; CDR2 reads LQKENI. CDR3 length equals 17 residues. V gave up 3 bases and J gave up 7 bases, with 19 bases separating them. CDR3 nucleotide sequence: TGTGCCAGCTCACCTATTGACGCCGGGCAGGGAAATTCACCCCTCCACTTT. Amino acids: CASSPIDAGQGNSPLHF. The entire variable domain, with the rest obtained from reference TRBV18 and TRBJ1-6, is as follows: NAGVMQNPRHLVRRRGQEARLRCSPMKGHSHVYWYRQLPEEGLKFMVYLQKENIIDESGMPKERFSAEFPKEGPSILRIQQVVRGDSAAYFCASSPIDAGQGNSPLHFGNGTRLTVT.

J is TRBJ1-3 and V is TRBV12-5; D gene ambiguous. This CDR3 has 16 amino acids. The germline V gene has CDR1 LGHNT and CDR2 FRNRAP. Trimming cost V 5 bases and J 5 bases, with 19 bases left between them. The CDR3 DNA sequence: TGTGCTAGTGGTCTCCTTTGGCCGGTCGAAAGAAACACCATATATTTT. This codes for CASGLLWPVERNTIYF.

The chain combines TRBV4-3 with TRBJ2-1, with D tentatively TRBD1 or TRBD2 (5 bases each). CDR3 size: 15 residues. Germline V lookup: CDR1 LGHNA, CDR2 YSLEER. Deletions cut 0 bases from V and 5 bases from J, with 11 bases between. CDR3 coding DNA: TGCGCCAGCAGCCAAGATTGGGGGAAACACAATGAGCAGTTCTTC. Protein sequence: CASSQDWGKHNEQFF.

There are many counts of this clonotype. The rearrangement joins TRBV7-6 to TRBJ2-5; D perhaps matches TRBD1 (6 bases). The CDR3 runs 13 residues. Germline values: CDR1 SGHVS, CDR2 FNYEAQ. Trimming left V 4 bases short and J 5 bases short, with 11 bases between. The chain's CDR3 is CASSSQGPETQYF. The CDR3 DNA follows: TGTGCCAGCAGCTCACAGGGTCCGGAGACCCAGTACTTC.

The chain has TRBV27 and TRBJ1-2; perhaps TRBD1 as D (5 bases). This CDR3 has 16 residues. Germline V CDR1 and CDR2: MNHEY, SMNVEV (reference sequence). V was cut by 3 bases and J by 6 bases, with 20 bases left in between. This chain's CDR3 is CASSLAGDGLRHGYTF. The CDR3 coding sequence is TGTGCCAGCAGTTTGGCCGGGGACGGTCTGAGGCATGGCTACACCTTC.

This clonotype was observed a few times. The gene calls are TRBV7-9 and TRBJ1-5, with D unresolved. This CDR3 has 13 residues. Germline CDR1 and CDR2: SEHNR and FQNEAQ (reference sequence). Trimming pared 10 bases from V and 3 bases from J, leaving 13 bases between. The chain's CDR3 is CATSDGPNQPQHF. Here the CDR3 DNA reads TGTGCCACCTCGGACGGCCCCAATCAGCCCCAGCATTTT. The full variable domain, with the rest looked up from reference TRBV7-9 and TRBJ1-5, is DTGVSQNPRHKITKRGQNVTFRCDPISEHNRLYWYRQTLGQGPEFLTYFQNEAQLEKSRLLSDRFSAERPKGSFSTLEIQRTEQGDSAMYLCATSDGPNQPQHFGDGTRLSIL.

This chain's CDR3 is CASSLFGDSNQPQHF. The CDR3 DNA reads TGTGCCAGCAGTTTATTTGGGGACAGCAATCAGCCCCAGCATTTT. The chain links TRBV28 to TRBJ1-5; a weak D match, TRBD1 (5 bases). Germline-derived CDR1 and CDR2 are MDHEN and SYDVKM. The CDR3 totals 15 residues. Trimming shortened V by 1 base and J by 1 base, and 8 bases separated the two germline ends.

In its sample, this clonotype was seen many times. The chain employs TRBV11-2 and TRBJ2-7, with TRBD2 identical over 8 bases. The germline V gene encodes CDR1 SGHAT and CDR2 FQNNGV. CDR3 size: 15 residues. J was trimmed by 6 bases and V by 5 bases; bases with no gene match: 12. The DNA of the CDR3 is TGTGCCAGCAGCCAATATGGAGCGGGAGTGGGCGAGCAGTACTTC. Its translation is CASSQYGAGVGEQYF.

This clonotype was seen a few times. The chain employs TRBV5-6 and TRBJ2-3, with D possibly TRBD1 on 5 matching bases. V lost 3 bases to trimming and J lost 4 bases, with 21 bases between them. There are 17 residues in the CDR3. The germline V gene has CDR1 SGHDT and CDR2 YYEEEE. The CDR3 bases are TGTGCCAGCAGCTCATTTGGTACCGCTCCAGGGTCAGATACGCAGTATTTT. Translation gives CASSSFGTAPGSDTQYF.

This clonotype was found many times. This chain connects TRBV28 to TRBJ2-3, with 7 bases matching TRBD2. This CDR3 contains 16 residues. The germline V gene has CDR1 MDHEN and CDR2 SYDVKM. V shed 2 bases, J shed 6 bases, and the junction held 11 bases outside the gene matches. CDR3 loop: CASSLLPLAVRDTQYF. CDR3 sequence (DNA): TGTGCCAGCAGTTTACTCCCCCTAGCGGTTCGGGATACGCAGTATTTT.

This clonotype was seen a handful of times. V usage is TRBV3-1 and J usage is TRBJ2-7, with 9 bases aligning to TRBD2. The CDR3 totals 18 residues. The J segment lost 0 bases and the V segment lost 0 bases, leaving 9 bases of the junction unmatched. The germline CDR1 and CDR2 sequences are LGHDT and YNNKEL (reference sequence). The CDR3 DNA is TGTGCCAGCAGCCAAGAAACTAGCGGGTCAACGAGCTCCTACGAGCAGTACTTC. It codes for CASSQETSGSTSSYEQYF.